This T cell receptor beta chain was documented in a study of identical twins. V lost 2 bases and J lost 4, with 8 bases in between. The CDR3 is 13 residues long. CDR1 is SEHNR and CDR2 is FQNEAQ in the germline V gene (reference sequence). Via MiXCR, TCRdb re-called the 5' RACE reads, giving one row per CDR3 protein. This sample yields around 490,000 distinct CDR3 sequences, of which roughly an eighth are seen a single time; 0.95% to 1% belongs to the top ten. The same sample was also used in a study of yellow fever vaccine responses in identical twins.

This clonotype was obtained from a woman under 30 in good health. This chain connects TRBV7-9 to TRBJ1-1; D is unclear. Sequences were obtained from CD4+ T cells sorted from blood. CDR3 nucleotide sequence: TGTGCCAGCAGCTTACTGCAGAGCACTGAAGCTTTCTTT. It is translated as CASSLLQSTEAFF.